These 22 T cell receptor beta chains originate from one sample sequenced in a study of vaccination and CD4 T cells after COVID-19. Treatment here: 10-day PBMC culture with coronavirus spike peptide pools or control peptides (ViraFEST assay). These receptors have no identified antigens. With the Oncomine TCR Beta short-read assay, DNA from cultured CD4+ T cells was sequenced. TCRdb re-analysed the PCR reads in MiXCR, keeping a single row per CDR3 protein. Of 9,500 to 15,000 distinct CDR3 sequences in the sample, 50% were seen once. Sequenced: CD4+ T cells from blood, cultured in vitro. The source of these receptors is a human donor who had recovered from COVID-19.

With respect to this clonotype: At one of its ends the junction is not consistent with the germline gene, which may arise from a read error. The V and J genes are TRBV20-1 and TRBJ1-1; unclear D gene. The CDR3 consists of 12 residues. Per germline, CDR1 DFQATT and CDR2 SNEGSKA (reference sequence). CDR3 sequence reads: CSVERGYSEAFF. The CDR3 DNA reads as TGTAGTGTTGAACGGGGTTATTCCGAAGCTTTCTTT.

J is TRBJ1-1 and V is TRBV20-1; 10 nucleotides match TRBD1. The CDR3 covers 13 residues. The germline gives CDR1 DFQATT, CDR2 SNEGSKA (reference sequence). V shed 3 bases, J shed 4 bases, and the junction held 2 bases outside the gene matches. The chain's CDR3 is CSASGTGVTEAFF. CDR3 sequence (DNA): TGCAGTGCTAGCGGGACAGGGGTCACTGAAGCTTTCTTT.

The rearrangement joins TRBV5-4 to TRBJ1-6; D might be TRBD1 (5 bases). This CDR3 is built from 15 residues. V was trimmed by 1 base and J by 5 bases, leaving 10 bases between them. Germline assignment: CDR1 SGHNT and CDR2 YYREEE (reference sequence). DNA for the CDR3: TGTGCCAGCAGCTTGTGGCAGGGTAATAATTCACCCCTCCACTTT. It encodes CASSLWQGNNSPLHF.

The chain has TRBV10-2 and TRBJ2-2; 7 bases are shared with TRBD2. Germline CDR1 reads WSHSY; CDR2 reads SAAADI. CDR3 length: 16 residues. With 6 bases clipped from V and 1 base from J, the junction kept 8 bases outside the gene matches. CDR3 amino acids: CASSKRASGNTGELFF. CDR3 in DNA: TGCGCCAGCAGCAAGAGGGCTAGCGGGAACACCGGGGAGCTGTTTTTT.

The chain carries TRBV20-1 and TRBJ2-1, with D perhaps being TRBD1 or TRBD2 (5 bases each). The CDR3 spans 12 residues. V lost 6 bases and J lost 9, with 15 bases in between. CDR1 is DFQATT and CDR2 is SNEGSKA in the germline V gene (reference sequence). The CDR3 is CSAIRPGAEQFF. For the CDR3, the DNA is TGCAGTGCGATACGCCCCGGGGCTGAGCAGTTCTTC.

There are a few counts of this clonotype. The CDR3 is CAISVLPGDTDTQYF. In nucleotides, the CDR3 is TGTGCCATCAGTGTCCTACCGGGAGACACAGATACGCAGTATTTT. The rearrangement joins TRBV10-3 to TRBJ2-3, with D perhaps TRBD2 (6 bases). Germline lookup yields CDR1 ENHRY and CDR2 SYGVKD. The ends were cut back, 4 bases at V and 2 bases at J, with 13 bases in the middle. The CDR3 runs to 15 residues.

The CDR3 loop reads CASSLAGTRSYEQYF. The CDR3 DNA reads as TGTGCCAGCAGCTTAGCCGGGACTCGATCCTACGAGCAGTACTTC. The chain carries TRBV7-2 and TRBJ2-7; a weak D match, TRBD2 (6 bases). Trimming cost V 0 bases and J 1 base, with 10 bases left between them. The CDR3 contains 15 residues. CDR1 and CDR2 from the germline V gene are SGHTA and FQGNSA.

There are a few counts of this clonotype. V is TRBV5-4 and J is TRBJ1-4; D perhaps matches TRBD1 (5 bases). V lost 2 bases, J lost 6 bases, and 11 bases lay in between. CDR3 size: 14 residues. Germline V lookup: CDR1 SGHNT, CDR2 YYREEE (reference sequence). The CDR3: CASSLRQGDEKLFF. The CDR3 DNA reads TGTGCCAGCAGCTTAAGGCAGGGTGATGAAAAACTGTTTTTT.

The V gene is TRBV19, the J gene TRBJ2-5; 9 bases map to TRBD2. The CDR3 spans 16 residues. Germline assignment: CDR1 LNHDA and CDR2 SQIVND (reference sequence). The ends lost 5 bases at V and 3 bases at J; junction bases unmatched: 10. Written as DNA, the CDR3 is TGTGCCAGTAGTTCCAAAAGCGGGACTAGCAAAGAGACCCAGTACTTC. This translates into CASSSKSGTSKETQYF. Full variable domain (rest looked up from reference TRBV19 and TRBJ2-5): DGGITQSPKYLFRKEGQNVTLSCEQNLNHDAMYWYRQDPGQGLRLIYYSQIVNDFQKGDIAEGYSVSREKKESFPLTVTSAQKNPTAFYLCASSSKSGTSKETQYFGPGTRLLVL.

This clonotype was seen a handful of times. The chain employs TRBV12-3 or TRBV12-4 and TRBJ2-7; weak D call: TRBD1 (5 bases). The CDR3 length is 13 residues. Between the trimmed V and J ends, which lost 1 base and 4 bases, there was a span of 8 bases. CDR3 sequence reads: CASSLGRVYEQYF. DNA for the CDR3: TGTGCCAGCAGTTTAGGCAGGGTGTACGAGCAGTACTTC.

This sequence joins TRBV7-9 and TRBJ1-1; 7 bases match TRBD1. Germline CDR1 is SEHNR and CDR2 is FQNEAQ (reference sequence). This CDR3 is built from 16 residues. With V trimmed by 1 base and J by 0 bases, 5 bases remained unmatched. The CDR3 sequence: CASSLDRGRLNTEAFF. In nucleotides, the CDR3 is TGTGCCAGCAGCTTAGACAGGGGACGCTTGAACACTGAAGCTTTCTTT.

The sample holds a few counts of this clonotype. The V gene is TRBV11-2, the J gene TRBJ2-7; 9 positions agree with TRBD1. CDR3 length: 15 residues. Germline V CDR1 and CDR2: SGHAT, FQNNGV. Losses at the gene ends were 5 bases for V and 2 bases for J; bases not matched to a gene: 7. The CDR3 region is CASSLGTGLTYEQYF. The CDR3 DNA is TGTGCCAGCAGCCTAGGGACAGGGTTAACCTACGAGCAGTACTTC.

This chain connects TRBV28 to TRBJ2-4, with 8 positions matching TRBD1. From germline, CDR1 is MDHEN and CDR2 SYDVKM. The CDR3 has 14 residues. The trim removed 2 bases at V and 6 bases at J, leaving 3 bases unmatched. The CDR3 is CASSLRGQGNIQYF. The CDR3 DNA follows: TGTGCCAGCAGTTTACGAGGACAGGGAAACATTCAGTACTTC.

This clonotype was seen more than once but under ten times. The chain is built from TRBV7-8 and TRBJ1-2; the D is unclear. V shed 1 base and J shed 4 bases, with 13 bases lying between them. Germline V gene data show CDR1 as SGHVS and CDR2 as FQNEAQ. This CDR3 region has 15 residues. The CDR3 DNA is TGTGCCAGCAGCTTAGATATAGGCGGCGGCTATGGCTACACCTTC. It codes for CASSLDIGGGYGYTF.

This clonotype was counted between two and nine times. The rearrangement uses TRBV20-1 and TRBJ2-3; no firm D call. Germline V CDR1 and CDR2: DFQATT, SNEGSKA (reference sequence). This CDR3 comprises 14 residues. V was pared by 6 bases and J by 1 base, with 14 bases between. The CDR3 coding sequence is TGCAGTGCAAGGGTGGCCGGAGGCACAGATACGCAGTATTTT. This translates into CSARVAGGTDTQYF.

V and J are TRBV19 and TRBJ1-2, with D tentatively TRBD1 (5 bases). The V and J ends lost 7 bases and 2 bases respectively, with 11 bases between them. CDR3 length: 13 residues. Germline V CDR1 and CDR2: LNHDA, SQIVND (reference sequence). The CDR3 DNA is TGTGCCAGTACCCCAGGGCTCAACTATGGCTACACCTTC. Protein: CASTPGLNYGYTF.

CDR3 in DNA: TGTGCCAGCAGCTTGGCGCTCGACGGGGGAAAGTCCAGACAGACCCAGTACTTC. As protein: CASSLALDGGKSRQTQYF. The J gene is TRBJ2-5, the V gene TRBV5-5; D possibly corresponds to TRBD2 (6 bases). V was cut by 0 bases and J by 6 bases, with 24 bases left in between. Per the germline V gene, CDR1 is SGHKS and CDR2 is YYEKEE (reference sequence). The CDR3 loop spans 18 amino acids.

This clonotype was seen a few times. V usage is TRBV7-2 and J usage is TRBJ1-1, with D unresolved. The CDR3 has 15 amino acids. Germline V gives CDR1 SGHTA, CDR2 FQGNSA. V was shortened by 5 bases and J by 1 base, with 14 bases between the two germline ends. The CDR3 spells CASSPKGGRNTEAFF. CDR3 sequence (DNA): TGTGCCAGCAGCCCTAAGGGCGGGAGGAACACTGAAGCTTTCTTT.

This clonotype was seen a few times. This chain uses TRBV28 with TRBJ1-2, with D possibly being TRBD1 (5 bases). The CDR3 is made up of 13 amino acids. The V end lost 3 bases, the J end lost 3 bases, and 8 bases lay between the germline ends. Germline V gene lookup returns CDR1 MDHEN and CDR2 SYDVKM. CDR3 sequence: CASSFTGDYGYTF. CDR3 in DNA: TGTGCCAGCAGTTTTACAGGCGACTATGGCTACACCTTC.

This chain links TRBV19 with TRBJ1-2, with TRBD1 matching over 7 bases. This CDR3 contains 15 residues. Germline values: CDR1 LNHDA, CDR2 SQIVND (reference sequence). The V gene end was trimmed by 2 bases and the J gene end by 5 bases; junction bases not matched to a gene: 8. In nucleotides, the CDR3 is TGTGCCAGTAGTATACCGGGACAGTCATTTTATGGCTACACCTTC. Its translation is CASSIPGQSFYGYTF.

V and J are TRBV21-1 and TRBJ2-3; the table's D call, TRBD2, was not checked against the DNA. TRBV21-1 is labeled a pseudogene. This CDR3 has 17 amino acids. CDR3 in amino acids: CASSHPYSGEGGDTQYF. The CDR3 DNA reads as TGTGCCAGCAGTCACCCTTACTCGGGGGAGGGGGGAGATACGCAGTATTTT.

This clonotype was found a few times. CDR3 in amino acids: CASSPKGMETQYF. Here the CDR3 DNA reads TGTGCCAGCAGCCCGAAGGGTATGGAGACCCAGTACTTC. The chain employs TRBV12-3 or TRBV12-4 and TRBJ2-5; no firm D call. V was trimmed by 6 bases and J by 5 bases, leaving 13 bases between them. This CDR3 has 13 residues.